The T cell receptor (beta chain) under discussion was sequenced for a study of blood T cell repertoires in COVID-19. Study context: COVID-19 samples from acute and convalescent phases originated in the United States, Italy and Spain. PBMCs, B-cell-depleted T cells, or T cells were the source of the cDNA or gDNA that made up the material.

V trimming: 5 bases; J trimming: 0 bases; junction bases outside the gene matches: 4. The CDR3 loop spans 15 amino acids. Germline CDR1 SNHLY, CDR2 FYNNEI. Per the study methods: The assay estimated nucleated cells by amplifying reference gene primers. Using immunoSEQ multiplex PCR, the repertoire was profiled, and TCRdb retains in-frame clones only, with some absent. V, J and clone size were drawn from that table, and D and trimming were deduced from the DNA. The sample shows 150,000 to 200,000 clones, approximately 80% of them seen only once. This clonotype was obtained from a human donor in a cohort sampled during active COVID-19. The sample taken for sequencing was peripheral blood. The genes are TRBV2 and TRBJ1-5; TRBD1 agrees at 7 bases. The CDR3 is CASSMGTDSNQPQHF. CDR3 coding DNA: TGTGCCAGCAGTATGGGGACAGATAGCAATCAGCCCCAGCATTTT.